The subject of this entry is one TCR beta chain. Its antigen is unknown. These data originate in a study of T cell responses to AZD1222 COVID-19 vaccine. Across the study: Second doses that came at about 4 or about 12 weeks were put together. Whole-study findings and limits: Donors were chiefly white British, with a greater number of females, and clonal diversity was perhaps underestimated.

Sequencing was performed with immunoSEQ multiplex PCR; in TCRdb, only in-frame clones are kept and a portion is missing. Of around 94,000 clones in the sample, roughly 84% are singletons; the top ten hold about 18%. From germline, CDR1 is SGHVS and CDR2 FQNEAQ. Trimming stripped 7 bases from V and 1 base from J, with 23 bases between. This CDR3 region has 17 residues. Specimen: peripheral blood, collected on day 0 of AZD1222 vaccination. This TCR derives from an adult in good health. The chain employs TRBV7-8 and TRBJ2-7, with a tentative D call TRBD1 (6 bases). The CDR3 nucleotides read TGTGCCAGCACGATTAGGTCGGGACACATCTTATCCTACGAGCAGTACTTC. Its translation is CASTIRSGHILSYEQYF.